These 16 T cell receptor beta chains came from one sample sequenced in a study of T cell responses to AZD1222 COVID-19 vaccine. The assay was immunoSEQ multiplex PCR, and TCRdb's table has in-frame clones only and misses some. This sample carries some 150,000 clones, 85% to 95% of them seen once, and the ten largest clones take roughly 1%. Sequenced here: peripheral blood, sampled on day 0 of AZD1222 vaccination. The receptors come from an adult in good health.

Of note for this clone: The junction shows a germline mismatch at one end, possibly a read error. This chain's CDR3 is CASNQGLAGGYEQYF. CDR3 nucleotide sequence: TGCGCCAGCAACCAAGGGTTAGCGGGGGGTTACGAGCAGTACTTC. The rearrangement joins TRBV4-1 to TRBJ2-7, with 10 bases fitting TRBD2. The germline CDR1 and CDR2 sequences are MGHRA and YSYEKL. The CDR3 spans 15 residues.

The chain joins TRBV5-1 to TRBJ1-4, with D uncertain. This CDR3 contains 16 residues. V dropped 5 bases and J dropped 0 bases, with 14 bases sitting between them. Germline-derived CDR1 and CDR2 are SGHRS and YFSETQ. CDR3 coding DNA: TGCGCCAGCAGGACCGGGGTCGGGGCAACTAATGAAAAACTGTTTTTT. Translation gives CASRTGVGATNEKLFF.

CDR3 coding DNA: TGTGCCAGCAGCCCGAGGGGGACTAGCGGGGGGTCGTTCCAGTTCTTC. Translated, it gives CASSPRGTSGGSFQFF. This rearrangement joins TRBV3-1 (or the pseudogene TRBV3-2) to TRBJ2-1; 15 nucleotides line up with TRBD2. CDR1 and CDR2 (germline): LGHDT, YNNKEL (reference sequence). Trimming took 4 bases from V and 13 from J; bases not matched to a gene: 11. CDR3 length: 16 amino acids.

The CDR3 region has the DNA TGTGCCAGCAGCTTCGACTTGAACACTGAAGCTTTCTTT. Translation gives CASSFDLNTEAFF. This chain connects TRBV7-9 to TRBJ1-1; D remains ambiguous. The CDR3 totals 13 residues. Germline CDR1 and CDR2: SEHNR and FQNEAQ (reference sequence). V was clipped by 3 bases and J by 0 bases, with 5 bases between them.

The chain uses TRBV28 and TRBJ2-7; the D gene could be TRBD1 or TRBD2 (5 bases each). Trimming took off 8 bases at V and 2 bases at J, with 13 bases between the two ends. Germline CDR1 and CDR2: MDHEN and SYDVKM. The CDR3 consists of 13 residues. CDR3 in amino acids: CASRDPTTYEQYF. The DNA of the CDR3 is TGTGCCAGCCGGGACCCCACCACCTACGAGCAGTACTTC.

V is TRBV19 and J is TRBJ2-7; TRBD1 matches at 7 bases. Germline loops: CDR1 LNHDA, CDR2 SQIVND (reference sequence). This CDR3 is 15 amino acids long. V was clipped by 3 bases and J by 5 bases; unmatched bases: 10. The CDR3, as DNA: TGTGCCAGTAGTATGAGGGGGACAGTGGGTCACGAGCAGTACTTC. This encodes CASSMRGTVGHEQYF.

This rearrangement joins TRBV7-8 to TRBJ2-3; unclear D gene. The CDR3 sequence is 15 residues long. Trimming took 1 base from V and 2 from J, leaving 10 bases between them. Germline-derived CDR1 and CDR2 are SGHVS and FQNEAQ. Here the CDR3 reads CASSLEPSVTDTQYF. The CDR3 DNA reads TGTGCCAGCAGCTTAGAGCCTTCGGTCACAGATACGCAGTATTTT.

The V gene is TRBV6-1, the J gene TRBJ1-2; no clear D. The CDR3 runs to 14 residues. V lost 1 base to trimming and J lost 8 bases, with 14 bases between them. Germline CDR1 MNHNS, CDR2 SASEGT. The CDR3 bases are TGTGCCAGCAGTGAAGGAGGTTGGGTGGACGGCTACACCTTC. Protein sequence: CASSEGGWVDGYTF.

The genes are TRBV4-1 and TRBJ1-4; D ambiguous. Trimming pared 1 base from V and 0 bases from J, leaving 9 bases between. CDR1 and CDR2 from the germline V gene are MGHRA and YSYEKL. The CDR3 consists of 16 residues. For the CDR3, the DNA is TGCGCCAGCAGCCAAGTTTCGGCCTCAACTAATGAAAAACTGTTTTTT. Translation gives CASSQVSASTNEKLFF.

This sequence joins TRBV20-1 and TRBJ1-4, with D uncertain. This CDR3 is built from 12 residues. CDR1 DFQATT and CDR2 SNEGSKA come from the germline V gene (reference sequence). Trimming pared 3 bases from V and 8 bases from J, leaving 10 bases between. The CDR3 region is CSASSGREKLFF. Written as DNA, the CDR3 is TGCAGTGCTAGTTCGGGGAGGGAAAAACTGTTTTTT.

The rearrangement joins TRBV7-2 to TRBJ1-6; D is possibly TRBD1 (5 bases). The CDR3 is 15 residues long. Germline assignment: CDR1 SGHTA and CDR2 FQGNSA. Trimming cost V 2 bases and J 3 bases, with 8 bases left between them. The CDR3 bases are TGTGCCAGCAGCTTAACTCAGGGCTATAATTCACCCCTCCACTTT. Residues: CASSLTQGYNSPLHF. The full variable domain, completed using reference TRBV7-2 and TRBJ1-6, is GAGVSQSPSNKVTEKGKDVELRCDPISGHTALYWYRQSLGQGLEFLIYFQGNSAPDKSGLPSDRFSAERTGGSVSTLTIQRTQQEDSAVYLCASSLTQGYNSPLHFGNGTRLTVT.

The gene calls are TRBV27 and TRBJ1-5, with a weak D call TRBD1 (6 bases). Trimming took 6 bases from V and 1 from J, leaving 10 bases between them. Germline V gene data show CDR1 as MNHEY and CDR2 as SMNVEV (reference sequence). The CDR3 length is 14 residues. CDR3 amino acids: CASRHTGSNQPQHF. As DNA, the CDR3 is TGTGCCAGCAGACATACAGGGAGCAATCAGCCCCAGCATTTT.

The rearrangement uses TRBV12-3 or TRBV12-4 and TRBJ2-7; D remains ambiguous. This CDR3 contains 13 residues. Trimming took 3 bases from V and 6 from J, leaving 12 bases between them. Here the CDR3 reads CASSLTPPGEQYF. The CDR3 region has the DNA TGTGCCAGCAGTTTGACACCTCCGGGCGAGCAGTACTTC.

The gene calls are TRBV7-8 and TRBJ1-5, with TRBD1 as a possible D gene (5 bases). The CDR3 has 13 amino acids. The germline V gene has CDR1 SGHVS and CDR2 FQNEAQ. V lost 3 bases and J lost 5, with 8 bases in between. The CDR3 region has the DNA TGTGCCAGCAGCTTGGGGCTCCATCAGCCCCAGCATTTT. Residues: CASSLGLHQPQHF.

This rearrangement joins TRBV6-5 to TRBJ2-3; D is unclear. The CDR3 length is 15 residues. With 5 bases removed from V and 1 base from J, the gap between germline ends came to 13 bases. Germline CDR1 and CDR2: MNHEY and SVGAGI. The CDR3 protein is CASSTLGFGTDTQYF. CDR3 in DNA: TGTGCCAGCAGTACCTTGGGGTTCGGCACAGATACGCAGTATTTT.

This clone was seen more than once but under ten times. The CDR3 DNA follows: TGTGCCAGCAGTTACAGGACGAATCAGCCCCAGCATTTT. Protein: CASSYRTNQPQHF. The chain links TRBV6-5 to TRBJ1-5; D unclear. V lost 2 bases and J lost 4, with 6 bases in between. The germline gives CDR1 MNHEY, CDR2 SVGAGI. This CDR3 has 13 residues.